A single sample is the source of the 11 T cell receptor beta chains below, sequenced in a study of T cell responses to AZD1222 COVID-19 vaccine. The table came from immunoSEQ multiplex PCR; TCRdb's copy has only in-frame clones and leaves some out. This sample has about 120,000 clones, with 85% to 95% found just once. The specimen was peripheral blood, collected 28 days after the second AZD1222 dose. The source is an adult who received the AZD1222 COVID-19 vaccine.

This chain joins TRBV2 and TRBJ1-2; no firm D call. From germline, CDR1 is SNHLY and CDR2 FYNNEI. The V gene lost 10 bases and the J gene lost 0 bases, with 12 bases spanning the gap. The CDR3 has 13 amino acids. CDR3 DNA sequence: TGTGCCACCAGGACGGGTCCTAACTATGGCTACACCTTC. Translating gives CATRTGPNYGYTF.

The V gene is TRBV7-9, the J gene TRBJ2-7; the D gene could be TRBD1 or TRBD2 (5 bases each). Per germline, CDR1 SEHNR and CDR2 FQNEAQ (reference sequence). Trimming pared 2 bases from V and 6 bases from J, leaving 23 bases between. The CDR3 extends over 17 amino acids. The CDR3 reads CASSLHDSHGIGSEQYF. In DNA, the CDR3 is TGTGCCAGCAGCTTACACGACAGCCACGGGATCGGCTCCGAGCAGTACTTC.

The rearrangement links TRBV19 to TRBJ2-3, with TRBD2 identical over 11 bases. With V trimmed by 4 bases and J by 0 bases, 3 bases remained unmatched. This CDR3 contains 16 residues. The V gene's germline CDR1 is LNHDA and CDR2 SQIVND (reference sequence). In DNA, the CDR3 is TGTGCCAGTAGTAAGGGACTAGCGGCCAGCACAGATACGCAGTATTTT. Protein product: CASSKGLAASTDTQYF.

The chain carries TRBV7-9 and TRBJ1-1, with 7 bases fitting TRBD1. The CDR3 contains 16 residues. With V trimmed by 3 bases and J by 4 bases, 11 bases remained unmatched. Germline V lookup: CDR1 SEHNR, CDR2 FQNEAQ (reference sequence). Here the CDR3 reads CASSFARDSKSTEAFF. DNA of the CDR3: TGTGCCAGCAGCTTCGCTCGGGACAGTAAAAGCACTGAAGCTTTCTTT.

The chain recombines TRBV18 with TRBJ2-1, with 8 nucleotides matching TRBD1. The length of the CDR3 is 14 residues. Germline values: CDR1 KGHSH, CDR2 LQKENI. V was pared by 5 bases and J by 4 bases, with 4 bases of the junction left unmatched. The CDR3 DNA reads TGTGCCAGCTCAGGACAGGGAGGATACAATGAGCAGTTCTTC. This gives the protein CASSGQGGYNEQFF.

The chain employs TRBV7-6 and TRBJ1-5; 7 bases are a match to TRBD1. Trimming took 5 bases from V and 7 from J; bases not matched to a gene: 11. Germline V gene lookup returns CDR1 SGHVS and CDR2 FNYEAQ. The CDR3 runs to 15 residues. DNA of the CDR3: TGTGCCAGCAGCCCGGGACAGTCTAGGGGGCAGCCCCAGCATTTT. Translating it yields CASSPGQSRGQPQHF.

The chain recombines TRBV7-6 with TRBJ2-3, with D perhaps matching TRBD2 (6 bases). This CDR3 contains 15 residues. Per germline, CDR1 SGHVS and CDR2 FNYEAQ. The V end lost 1 base, the J end lost 2 bases, and 10 bases lay between the germline ends. The DNA for the CDR3 is TGTGCCAGCAGCTTAGAGCGGAGGGCCACAGATACGCAGTATTTT. Translated: CASSLERRATDTQYF.

The chain uses TRBV19 and TRBJ2-7, with D hard to call. The germline V gene has CDR1 LNHDA and CDR2 SQIVND (reference sequence). The length of the CDR3 is 13 residues. The V gene lost 3 bases and the J gene lost 3 bases, with 9 bases spanning the gap. The CDR3 bases are TGTGCCAGTAGTATTAACACCCTCTACGAGCAGTACTTC. This translates into CASSINTLYEQYF.

The gene calls are TRBV6-1 and TRBJ1-3; unclear D gene. Germline V gene sequence: CDR1 MNHNS, CDR2 SASEGT. The CDR3 spans 17 residues. V lost 0 bases and J lost 2, with 14 bases in between. The CDR3 DNA sequence: TGTGCCAGCAGTGAAGCAGTACTCCCCGAAGCTGGAAACACCATATATTTT. This gives the protein CASSEAVLPEAGNTIYF.

V gene TRBV19 combines with J gene TRBJ2-2, with 8 bases identical to TRBD1. The ends lost 5 bases at V and 4 bases at J; junction bases unmatched: 3. CDR1 is LNHDA and CDR2 is SQIVND in the germline V gene (reference sequence). The CDR3 loop spans 14 amino acids. CDR3 sequence: CASSPQGATGELFF. The CDR3 coding sequence is TGTGCCAGTAGTCCCCAGGGGGCCACCGGGGAGCTGTTTTTT.

This clone appeared a single time. The CDR3 is CASSLGRTGINTEAFF. The CDR3 coding sequence is TGTGCCAGCAGCTTAGGGCGGACAGGGATAAACACTGAAGCTTTCTTT. V gene TRBV11-2 combines with J gene TRBJ1-1; TRBD1 agrees at 8 bases. The junction had 6 bases not matched to a gene; V was cut back by 1 base and J by 2 bases. The length of the CDR3 is 16 residues. CDR1 is SGHAT and CDR2 is FQNNGV in the germline V gene.